This paragraph reports one T cell receptor (beta chain). Produced via immunoSEQ multiplex PCR; TCRdb's table is partial and in-frame only. The table includes tens of thousands of clones, approximately 85% detected once. The CDR3 extends over 14 amino acids. Trimming pared 7 bases from V and 4 bases from J, leaving 15 bases between. The germline V gene has CDR1 MNHEY and CDR2 SVGAGI. This record comes from a study of control samples from healthy donors and cancer patients. The chain carries TRBV6-5 and TRBJ2-3, with D hard to call. This sequence was found in a man between 60 and 75 years old with head and neck cancer. What was sequenced was PBMCs. The CDR3 DNA follows: TGTGCCAGCAACCGAAACCCCCTAGCAGATACGCAGTATTTT. Translated, it gives CASNRNPLADTQYF.